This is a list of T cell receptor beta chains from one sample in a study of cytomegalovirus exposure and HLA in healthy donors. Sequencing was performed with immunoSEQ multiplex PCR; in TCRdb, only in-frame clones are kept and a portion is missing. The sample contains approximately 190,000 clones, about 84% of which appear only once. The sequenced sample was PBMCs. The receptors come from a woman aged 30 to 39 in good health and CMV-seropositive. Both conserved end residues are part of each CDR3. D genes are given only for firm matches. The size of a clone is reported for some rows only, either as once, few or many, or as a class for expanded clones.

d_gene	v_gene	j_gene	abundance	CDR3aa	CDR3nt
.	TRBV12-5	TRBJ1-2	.	CASGYSGGYTF	TGTGCTAGTGGTTATAGCGGAGGCTACACCTTC
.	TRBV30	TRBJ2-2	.	CAVDIYTGELFF	TGTGCCGTAGACATATACACCGGGGAGCTGTTTTTT
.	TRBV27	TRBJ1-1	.	CASSRFGGSTEAFF	TGTGCCAGCAGCCGTTTCGGTGGTAGCACTGAAGCTTTCTTT
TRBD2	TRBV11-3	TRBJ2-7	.	CASSLGAGGEQYF	TGTGCCAGCAGCTTAGGAGCGGGAGGCGAGCAGTACTTC
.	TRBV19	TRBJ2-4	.	CASSMARVSIQYF	TGTGCCAGTAGTATGGCCAGGGTTAGCATTCAGTACTTC
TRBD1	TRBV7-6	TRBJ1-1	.	CASSQRQGTIPMNTEAFF	TGTGCCAGCAGCCAGAGACAGGGTACGATACCTATGAACACTGAAGCTTTCTTT
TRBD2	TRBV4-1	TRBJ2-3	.	CASSQRLAGGTDTQYF	TGCGCCAGCAGCCAAAGACTAGCGGGGGGGACAGATACGCAGTATTTT
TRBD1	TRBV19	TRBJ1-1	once	CASSTTGRTEAFF	TGTGCCAGTAGTACGACAGGGCGGACTGAAGCTTTCTTT
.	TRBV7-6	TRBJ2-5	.	CASSLILQETQYF	TGTGCCAGCAGCTTAATCCTCCAAGAGACCCAGTACTTC
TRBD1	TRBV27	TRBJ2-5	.	CASSWTGVAETQYF	TGTGCCAGCAGTTGGACAGGGGTAGCGGAGACCCAGTACTTC
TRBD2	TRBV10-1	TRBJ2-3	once	CASSASGGAADTQYF	TGCGCCAGCAGTGCCTCCGGGGGGGCGGCAGATACGCAGTATTTT
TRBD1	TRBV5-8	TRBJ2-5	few	CASSPLPGTGSETQYF	TGTGCCAGCAGCCCTCTTCCCGGGACAGGTTCCGAGACCCAGTACTTC
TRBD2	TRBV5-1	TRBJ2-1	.	CASSLTSGSPSYNEQFF	TGCGCCAGCAGCTTGACTAGCGGGAGCCCCTCCTACAATGAGCAGTTCTTC
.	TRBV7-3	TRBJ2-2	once	CASSLLDTGELFF	TGTGCCAGCAGCTTATTAGACACCGGGGAGCTGTTTTTT
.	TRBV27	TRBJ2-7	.	CASTTTGDSYEQYF	TGTGCCAGCACCACTACGGGGGACTCCTACGAGCAGTACTTC
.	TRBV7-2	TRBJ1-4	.	CASSLVVAEKLFF	TGTGCCAGCAGCTTAGTCGTAGCTGAAAAACTGTTTTTT